The present T cell receptor (beta chain) was sequenced within a study of cytomegalovirus exposure and HLA in healthy donors (dated by TCRdb to between 2016 and 2019). Context from the whole study: An earlier analysis of 587 of the donors reported approximately 260 Gb of sequence data and 117 million unique TCR beta sequences obtained from about 179 million T cells. An earlier analysis of a few hundred of the donors applied high-throughput TCR beta sequencing to assess whether each TCR beta V gene segment acted as functional or pseudogenic. A later genetic analysis used genome-wide SNP genotypes for about 60% of the roughly 700 donors, treating that subset as a discovery cohort. About 5 DR-DQ haplotypes were handled as single units for association and clustering, since linkage in the cohort was strong. Rather than drawing on any new phenotypic data, the later analysis identified candidate immune exposures from TCR beta sequences and the way those sequences occurred across donors. High-throughput TCR immunosequencing, statistical association of individual TCRs with disease status, and machine learning were combined to predict cytomegalovirus infection status. Class I and class II HLA loci were covered by the typing at four-digit resolution. The number of typed donors differed by locus: about 620-640 for A, B, C, DRB1 and DQB1; 500 to 550 for DQA1; 606 for DPA1; and some 470 for DPB1. Every repertoire in the discovery cohort had been generated on one and the same sequencing platform. Alongside the repertoire data, information on donor age, sex, ethnicity and CMV serostatus was compiled. In a later analysis, previously published TCR beta repertoires from several hundred donors were re-analyzed and high-resolution HLA genotyping was added so that TCR occurrence patterns could be studied. Of the approximately 400 genotyped donors, 81% were placed in the genetic ancestry cluster associated with self-reported Caucasian donors. The study profiled the T cell repertoires of 500 to 800 subjects by immunosequencing and related them to cytomegalovirus serostatus. The study was designed to test whether signatures of past pathogen exposure could be identified by cataloging public T cell receptors. In addition to the first cohort of 666 subjects, a separate validation cohort of 120 different subjects was used. An early release covering 550 to 700 HLA-typed donors comprised about 300 gigabases of sequencing data and some 79 million unique TCR sequences. Among under 450 genotyped donors of the cohort, an average of approximately 240,000 unique TCR beta nucleotide sequences were sequenced per donor, roughly 20% of them non-productive.

The CDR3 has 15 amino acids, counting the end cysteine and phenylalanine. Solely the CDR3 DNA is kept, with 45 bases framed from the first base. For CDR1 and CDR2, the germline V gene lists SGHRS and YFSETQ. Trimming removed 3 bases from V and 0 bases from J, leaving 9 bases between the germline ends. The cohort was made up of 500 to 850 healthy bone marrow donors. Cohort members were all nominally healthy when sampled, although unrecorded immune exposures were likely present. The donor tested CMV seronegative, placing the donor among the 350 to 400 seronegative members of the cohort. Every donor gave a peripheral blood sample, and the peripheral blood mononuclear cells from that sample were used for TCR beta sequencing. The Qiagen DNeasy Blood Extraction Kit was used to extract genomic DNA from the blood cell samples. Libraries came from the immunoSEQ multiplex PCR assay. For the multiplex PCR, a mixture combining 60 forward primers for TCR Vbeta segments and 13 reverse primers for TCR Jbeta segments was used. A multiplex PCR assay on genomic DNA amplified the CDR3 region of rearranged TCR beta genes. Amplified TCR beta libraries were sequenced as 87-base-pair reads on the Illumina HiSeq System. On the study's bioinformatics: A later analysis tallied 75 million to 95 million unique TCR beta chains across the 666 repertoires, and approximately 12 million of those chains were shared by two or more donors. Raw reads were error-corrected and collapsed into unique sequences by a nearest-neighbor algorithm in which closely related sequences were merged to remove PCR and sequencing errors. To assign V, D and J gene segments, CDR3 sequences were aligned to IMGT reference sequences. Each retained sequence needed at least a six-nucleotide match to both a V gene segment and a J gene segment. A rearrangement counted as productive if the CDR3 had no stop codons and remained in frame with V and J, and every other rearrangement counted as non-productive. CDR3 was defined according to IMGT convention as the region running from the second conserved V-encoded cysteine to the conserved J-encoded phenylalanine. Sequences without an unambiguous match to a single V gene segment were excluded from the earlier analysis of 450 to 750 of the donors. An earlier analysis of several hundred of the donors classified V segments as functional when productive rearrangements were above 56.7% and as segregating when the standard deviation between donors was above 5%. A statistical classification framework was built to diagnose cytomegalovirus status from the catalog of TCR beta chain sequences. A later analysis assigned V and J genes by comparing TCR nucleotide sequences with IMGT/GENE-DB human TR gene sequences. Using the TCRdist pipeline, a later analysis assigned CDR3 sequences along with most-parsimonious VDJ recombination scenarios. In a later analysis, every TCR beta chain was defined by the combination of its CDR3 amino acid sequence and its V-gene family, and reads without a unique V-gene family were dropped. As a way to deal with suspected cross-contamination and a sequencing artifact, a later analysis dropped roughly 620 nucleotide sequences that were highly shared and had low generation probability. For each public chain, a later analysis derived a clonal expansion index from normalized ranks of inferred template counts within each repertoire. In a later analysis, generation probabilities were computed with a VDJ recombination model fitted to out-of-frame rearrangements, and the resulting probabilities were checked against IGoR. A later analysis scored TCR-TCR, TCR-HLA and TCR-CMV co-occurrence with hypergeometric tests, applying a repertoire-size bias correction to TCR pairs. False discovery rates were estimated in a later analysis by permuting HLA or CMV assignments 20 times. In a later analysis, co-occurring TCRs were grouped with DBSCAN, and TCRdist sequence similarity was added when clustering was performed within HLA-allele-positive subsets. Repertoires with fewer than 30,000 or more than 120,000 public chains, plus five repertoires with anomalous nucleotide sharing, were excluded from co-occurrence clustering. TCRdb retrieved this table from immuneACCESS and kept in-frame rearrangements only. Not all clones are present; in checked studies, unresolved V genes account for under half, and no reason is known for the remainder. V, J and clone size reflect that table, while D and trimming were determined from the DNA. This sample has around 160,000 clones in its table, and 70% to 80% of those were observed once. The ten largest clones add up to around 1% of the sample.

Beyond this particular receptor, the publication reports: Correlated functional status among segregating V segments might reflect linkage disequilibrium, but an unknown experimental factor could not be ruled out. A group of highly shared sequence variants was considered likely to be a technical artifact of the sequencing pipeline. The 87-base-pair reads could not distinguish some IMGT-functional V segments, including TRBV6-2 and TRBV6-3, so those segments were excluded. A further reported finding was that TCR beta sequences accurately predicted the HLA-A and HLA-B alleles for most subjects in the first cohort. Compared with the roughly 670-donor mean, donors in an Asian-associated ancestry cluster had fewer N-insertions in productive TCRs, according to a later genetic analysis. Because some donors lacked HLA typing at each locus, the association tests relied only on the typed subset. In a later analysis, HLA-associated TCR beta chains were found to be more clonally expanded and to have lower generation probabilities than equally common non-associated chains. A later analysis associated about 16,000 TCR beta sequences with specific HLA alleles at a false discovery rate of 0.05. The only immune exposure information available for the cohort was CMV serostatus. In vitro tests confirmed that three of the cytomegalovirus-associated TCR beta chains recognize cytomegalovirus antigens. In a later analysis, TCR association rates were found to vary across HLA loci, with the most associated TCRs seen for DRB1 alleles and the fewest for HLA-C alleles. In a later analysis, several top co-occurrence clusters were reported to appear linked to parvovirus B19, influenza, CMV and Epstein-Barr virus. In a later genetic analysis, a missense DCLRE1C variant was associated with V-gene and J-gene trimming of TCR beta chains, and the association was replicated in an independent cohort. Strong co-occurrence of HLA alleles, especially DR and DQ, made assigning TCR associations to individual alleles difficult. About 17 rarely observed V segments, including chromosome 9 orphons, were excluded from the earlier analysis of approximately 500 of the donors because counts were too low. In an earlier analysis of more than 500 of the donors, most TCR beta V segments appeared in productive rearrangements about 87% or about 30% of the time, broadly matching IMGT annotations. Roughly uniform sequencing depth across donors was assumed in presence/absence analyses, although this assumption may not hold. While some public TCRs were present in many individuals, most TCR sequences turned up only very rarely across donors. In this cohort, only TCR beta chains were sequenced, and detectable features were limited by the absence of alpha or paired-chain data. In the study, about 150 TCR beta chains were listed as associated with cytomegalovirus. In a later analysis, most CMV-associated TCR beta chains were found to appear HLA-restricted, with HLA associations seemingly driven largely by CMV exposure. The classifier was reported to diagnose cytomegalovirus status with high specificity and sensitivity in both the original and validation cohorts. It was suggested by the authors that the approach could potentially be generalized to other disease states and immunological phenotypes.

Worth noting for this clone: It lacks a known antigen. No much larger clonotype is one base removed from it; base qualities were not supplied.

The sequence derives from a woman aged 40 to 55 in good health and CMV-seronegative. The chain joins TRBV5-1 to TRBJ2-2, and possibly TRBD1, on 6 matching bases. Sequences were obtained from PBMCs. The DNA reads TGCGCCAGCAGCTACAGGGACGCGAACACCGGGGAGCTGTTTTTT. The encoded protein is CASSYRDANTGELFF.